This TCR beta chain came from a study of shared clonotypes between healthy human individuals. Trimming shortened V by 10 bases and J by 2 bases, and 8 bases separated the two germline ends. The CDR3 sequence is 11 residues long. The germline CDR1 and CDR2 sequences are LNHDA and SQIVND (reference sequence). Generated by immunoSEQ multiplex PCR, the TCRdb table keeps only in-frame clones and is missing some. The sample lists some 1,100,000 clones, around 78% occurring once. V gene TRBV19 combines with J gene TRBJ1-1; D gene uncertain. Sample: memory CD4+ T cells from PBMCs. The subset: CD45RA-negative fraction. The clonotype was recovered from a man in his late teens or twenties in good health. Some clones in this sample may be carry-over from other donors' samples. The CDR3 is CATRSNTEAFF. DNA of the CDR3: TGTGCCACCAGAAGCAACACTGAAGCTTTCTTT.